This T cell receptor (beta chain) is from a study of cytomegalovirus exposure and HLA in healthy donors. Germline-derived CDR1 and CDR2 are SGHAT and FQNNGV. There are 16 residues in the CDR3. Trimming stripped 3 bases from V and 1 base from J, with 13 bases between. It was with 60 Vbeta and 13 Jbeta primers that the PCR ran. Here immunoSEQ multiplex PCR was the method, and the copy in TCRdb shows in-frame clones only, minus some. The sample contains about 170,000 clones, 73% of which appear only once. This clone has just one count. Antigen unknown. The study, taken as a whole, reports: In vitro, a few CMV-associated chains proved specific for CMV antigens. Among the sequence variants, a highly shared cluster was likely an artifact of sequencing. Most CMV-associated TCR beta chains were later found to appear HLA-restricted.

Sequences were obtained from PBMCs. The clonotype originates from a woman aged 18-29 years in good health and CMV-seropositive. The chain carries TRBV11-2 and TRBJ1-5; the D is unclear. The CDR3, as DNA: TGTGCCAGCAGCTTCCCTGGCCCGAGGAGCAATCAGCCCCAGCATTTT. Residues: CASSFPGPRSNQPQHF. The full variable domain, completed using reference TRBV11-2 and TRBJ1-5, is EAGVAQSPRYKIIEKRQSVAFWCNPISGHATLYWYQQILGQGPKLLIQFQNNGVVDDSQLPKDRFSAERLKGVDSTLKIQPAKLEDSAVYLCASSFPGPRSNQPQHFGDGTRLSIL.